The 18 T cell receptor beta chains reported below all come from one sample, sequenced in a study of blood T cell repertoires in COVID-19. Sequencing used immunoSEQ multiplex PCR; TCRdb keeps in-frame clones, though not all of them. Of hundreds of thousands of clones in the sample, about 88% were seen once. The sample comprised peripheral blood. The receptors derive from a woman in her sixties or seventies with COVID-19, enrolled during active disease.

The V call is TRBV2, the J call TRBJ2-7; 7 nucleotides match TRBD1. The germline gives CDR1 SNHLY, CDR2 FYNNEI. J lost 4 bases, V lost 7 bases, and 4 bases had no gene match. The CDR3 is 12 amino acids. CDR3 sequence reads: CASKDRLYEQYF. The CDR3 DNA follows: TGTGCCAGCAAGGACAGGCTTTACGAGCAGTACTTC.

V gene TRBV24-1 combines with J gene TRBJ2-1, with 12 bases matching TRBD2. Germline CDR1 is KGHDR and CDR2 is SFDVKD. The CDR3 consists of 16 residues. After removal of 2 bases from V and 3 bases from J, the junction contained 1 base not matched to a gene. The CDR3 DNA follows: TGTGCCACCAGTGATTCTAGCGGGGGGGACTACAATGAGCAGTTCTTC. Residues: CATSDSSGGDYNEQFF.

The J gene is TRBJ1-2, the V gene TRBV3-1 (or the pseudogene TRBV3-2); 8 positions match TRBD1. CDR1 and CDR2 (germline): LGHDT, YNNKEL (reference sequence). V dropped 6 bases and J dropped 4; count of bases not matched to a gene: 1. The CDR3 consists of 12 residues. The CDR3 loop is CASSQGAYGYTF. In DNA, the CDR3 is TGTGCCAGCAGTCAGGGGGCCTATGGCTACACCTTC.

This chain links TRBV9 with TRBJ1-3, with TRBD1 matching 8 bases. The germline V gene has CDR1 SGDLS and CDR2 YYNGEE. After removal of 3 bases from V and 4 bases from J, the junction contained 6 bases not matched to a gene. The CDR3 loop spans 15 amino acids. The CDR3 sequence is CASSAGGAAGNTIYF. CDR3 in DNA: TGTGCCAGCAGCGCAGGGGGCGCAGCGGGAAACACCATATATTTT.

The CDR3 reads CASSPKSGFNQPQHF. CDR3 nucleotides: TGTGCCAGTAGCCCAAAGTCAGGGTTCAATCAGCCCCAGCATTTT. The rearrangement uses TRBV19 and TRBJ1-5, with D possibly matching TRBD1 (5 bases). The germline gives CDR1 LNHDA, CDR2 SQIVND (reference sequence). The ends were cut back, 6 bases at V and 3 bases at J, with 15 bases in the middle. The CDR3 covers 15 residues.

V usage is TRBV6-2 or TRBV6-3 and J usage is TRBJ1-1; tentative D call: TRBD1 (6 bases). The V end was cut by 5 bases, the J end by 5 bases, with 9 bases between. This CDR3 spans 12 amino acids. Germline loops: CDR1 MNHEY, CDR2 SVGEGT. DNA for the CDR3: TGTGCCAGCAGTGATCAGGGGACTGAAGCTTTCTTT. Translation: CASSDQGTEAFF.

The CDR3 DNA reads TGTGCCACAGAGTGGACAGCCAACTATGGCTACACCTTC. Translating gives CATEWTANYGYTF. V is TRBV2 and J is TRBJ1-2, with a weak D call TRBD1 (6 bases). In germline, CDR1 is SNHLY, CDR2 FYNNEI. Deletions cut 10 bases from V and 2 bases from J, with 14 bases between. The CDR3 loop spans 13 amino acids.

CDR3 bases: TGTGCCACCAGTGATTCCCGGGGCGCGGGGACTGAAGCTTTCTTT. Translated, it gives CATSDSRGAGTEAFF. The chain combines TRBV24-1 with TRBJ1-1, with a possible D match to TRBD1 (5 bases). Per the germline V gene, CDR1 is KGHDR and CDR2 is SFDVKD. Trimming shortened V by 2 bases and J by 5 bases, and 14 bases separated the two germline ends. The length of the CDR3 is 15 residues.

The chain has TRBV18 and TRBJ1-1; 10 bases are a match to TRBD1. CDR1 and CDR2 from the germline V gene are KGHSH and LQKENI. V shed 2 bases, J shed 5 bases, and the junction held 5 bases outside the gene matches. The CDR3 totals 15 residues. The CDR3 bases are TGTGCCAGCTCACCAGGGGCGGGACAGGGGACTGAAGCTTTCTTT. Translating gives CASSPGAGQGTEAFF.

The J gene is TRBJ2-2, the V gene TRBV19, with 15 bases matching TRBD2. The J segment lost 3 bases and the V segment lost 4 bases, leaving 12 bases of the junction unmatched. The CDR3 loop spans 20 amino acids. Germline assignment: CDR1 LNHDA and CDR2 SQIVND (reference sequence). This CDR3 is CASSTWTSGGAFGDTGELFF. CDR3 nucleotide sequence: TGTGCCAGTAGTACCTGGACTAGCGGGGGGGCCTTTGGTGACACCGGGGAGCTGTTTTTT.

V and J are TRBV5-1 and TRBJ1-2; no clear D. Germline CDR1 reads SGHRS; CDR2 reads YFSETQ. V was shortened by 5 bases and J by 0 bases, with 11 bases between the two germline ends. The CDR3 length is 14 residues. In DNA, the CDR3 is TGCGCCAGCAGGGGAGGTGGGTCTAACTATGGCTACACCTTC. Amino acid sequence: CASRGGGSNYGYTF.

This clone occurred once. This chain joins TRBV9 and TRBJ2-2; 9 nucleotides align to TRBD2. The CDR3 runs 13 residues. CDR1 and CDR2 (germline): SGDLS, YYNGEE. J was trimmed by 5 bases and V by 6 bases; bases with no gene match: 2. The CDR3 DNA reads TGTGCCAGCATGAGCGGGGGGACCGGGGAGCTGTTTTTT. Amino acid sequence: CASMSGGTGELFF. Combining the CDR3 with reference TRBV9 and TRBJ2-2 gives the whole variable domain DSGVTQTPKHLITATGQRVTLRCSPRSGDLSVYWYQQSLDQGLQFLIQYYNGEERAKGNILERFSAQQFPDLHSELNLSSLELGDSALYFCASMSGGTGELFFGEGSRLTVL.

J is TRBJ1-3 and V is TRBV6-5, with D hard to call. Germline lookup yields CDR1 MNHEY and CDR2 SVGAGI. The CDR3 is made up of 14 amino acids. Trimming shortened V by 4 bases and J by 5 bases, and 12 bases separated the two germline ends. The CDR3 sequence is CASSLDAGRNTIYF. The DNA of the CDR3 is TGTGCCAGCAGTTTAGACGCGGGGAGAAACACCATATATTTT.

V is TRBV5-6 and J is TRBJ2-7; 7 nucleotides agree with TRBD1. The CDR3 sequence is 13 residues long. V was pared by 2 bases and J by 6 bases, with 5 bases of the junction left unmatched. Germline V gives CDR1 SGHDT, CDR2 YYEEEE. CDR3 sequence: CASSFDRVSEQYF. CDR3 sequence (DNA): TGTGCCAGCAGCTTCGACAGGGTTTCCGAGCAGTACTTC.

The chain uses TRBV6-1 and TRBJ1-4; 9 positions match TRBD1. There are 14 residues in the CDR3. CDR1 and CDR2 (germline): MNHNS, SASEGT. The J segment lost 6 bases and the V segment lost 6 bases, leaving 5 bases of the junction unmatched. The CDR3 DNA sequence: TGTGCCAGCAGAAACAGGGGGCCTCATGAAAAACTGTTTTTT. Translated, it gives CASRNRGPHEKLFF.

The chain uses TRBV27 and TRBJ2-2, with no clear D. Germline V gene lookup returns CDR1 MNHEY and CDR2 SMNVEV (reference sequence). This CDR3 spans 16 amino acids. The V end lost 3 bases, the J end lost 6 bases, and 17 bases lay between the germline ends. In DNA, the CDR3 is TGTGCCAGCAGTTTTTATCCCCCCGTTGGCTCCGGGGAGCTGTTTTTT. Encoded protein: CASSFYPPVGSGELFF.

The chain carries TRBV12-3 or TRBV12-4 and TRBJ2-2; the D is unclear. The CDR3 has 13 residues. V gave up 10 bases and J gave up 5 bases, with 14 bases separating them. CDR3 residues: CATSTDGTGELFF. In DNA form, the CDR3 reads TGTGCCACCTCGACCGACGGGACCGGGGAGCTGTTTTTT.

This chain connects TRBV5-4 to TRBJ1-4; 7 positions match TRBD1. The V segment lost 2 bases and the J segment 4 bases; nucleotides outside the gene matches: 2. CDR3 length: 14 amino acids. From germline, CDR1 is SGHNT and CDR2 YYREEE (reference sequence). The CDR3 loop is CASSLAGGNEKLFF. The CDR3 nucleotides read TGTGCCAGCAGCTTAGCAGGGGGTAATGAAAAACTGTTTTTT.